A selection of T cell receptor beta chains follows, all from one sample in a study of OX40 agonist ivuxolimab in advanced cancers. Using immunoSEQ multiplex PCR, the repertoire was profiled, and TCRdb retains in-frame clones only, with some absent. The sample holds tens of thousands of clones, roughly 80% seen once. The starting material was CD4+ or CD8+ T cells sorted from blood, obtained in a trial of the OX40 agonist ivuxolimab. Source of these receptors: an adult with an advanced solid tumor such as melanoma, head and neck, liver or kidney cancer. Each CDR3 is given with its conserved first and last residue. D genes are given only for firm matches. Clone size is stated in some rows and not others, as once, few, many or a class when expanded.

NA	TRBD2	TRBV4-1	TRBJ2-7	TGCGCCAGCAGCCTGGGGAGCGAAGCGGGGTACTACGAGCAGTACTTC	CASSLGSEAGYYEQYF
NA	NA	TRBV28	TRBJ2-1	TGTGCCAGCAGTAAGGGACGTAGCTCCTACAATGAGCAGTTCTTC	CASSKGRSSYNEQFF
once	TRBD1	TRBV6-6	TRBJ2-7	TGTGCCAGCAGTTACGGGACAGCTAACTACGAGCAGTACTTC	CASSYGTANYEQYF
NA	TRBD1	TRBV15	TRBJ1-2	TGTGCCACCAGCAGAACTACAGGGGGCGGGTATGGCTACACCTTC	CATSRTTGGGYGYTF
NA	NA	TRBV9	TRBJ2-7	TGTGCCAGCAGCGGACCGAACTCCTACGAGCAGTACTTC	CASSGPNSYEQYF
NA	NA	TRBV7-9	TRBJ1-4	TGTGCCAGCAGCACAACGGGACTGGATGAAAAACTGTTTTTT	CASSTTGLDEKLFF
once	NA	TRBV27	TRBJ1-1	TGTGCCAGCAGTTACGGACAGAAAGCTTTCTTT	CASSYGQKAFF
NA	TRBD1	TRBV4-1	TRBJ1-4	TGCGCCAGCAGCTCCCGACAGGGGACTAATGAAAAACTGTTTTTT	CASSSRQGTNEKLFF
NA	TRBD2	TRBV7-8	TRBJ2-7	TGTGCCAGCAGTGCCTCCGGGGGGACCTACGAGCAGTACTTC	CASSASGGTYEQYF
NA	TRBD2	TRBV7-8	TRBJ2-7	TGTGCCAGCAGCTTATACCCTGACCTAGCGGGAGGTCTCTCCTACGAGCAGTACTTC	CASSLYPDLAGGLSYEQYF
NA	TRBD1	TRBV9	TRBJ1-4	TGTGCCAGCAGCGCCGGGAGGGACAGTGGAGAAAAACTGTTTTTT	CASSAGRDSGEKLFF
few	NA	TRBV6-1	TRBJ2-3	TGTGCCAGCAGTGAAAGGGGGGAGGGGGCAAGCACAGATACGCAGTATTTT	CASSERGEGASTDTQYF
NA	NA	TRBV10-3	TRBJ2-7	TGTGCCATCAGTGGGGCCTACGAGCAGTACTTC	CAISGAYEQYF
NA	NA	TRBV7-3	TRBJ2-1	TGTGCCAGCAGCTTAACCCTCAATGAGCAGTTCTTC	CASSLTLNEQFF